The clone carrying this T cell receptor (beta chain) was seen only a few times. A much larger clone lies one base from this, so it may be a read error. The data were taken from a study of shared clonotypes between healthy human individuals. An assay was performed, and its level was deep. TCRdb keeps only in-frame clones here, not all; method: immunoSEQ multiplex PCR. The data contain about 520,000 clones, roughly 80% of them singletons. The CDR3 sequence is 13 residues long. CDR1 and CDR2 from the germline V gene are WNHNN and SYGVQD (reference sequence). The rearrangement links TRBV10-1 to TRBJ2-5; D ambiguous. This receptor was identified in a middle-aged woman in good health. Some clones in this sample may be carry-over from other donors' samples. The specimen was PBMCs. The CDR3, as DNA: TGCGCCAGCAGTCAGTCTAGATACGAGATCCAGTACTTC. Its translation is CASSQSRYEIQYF.